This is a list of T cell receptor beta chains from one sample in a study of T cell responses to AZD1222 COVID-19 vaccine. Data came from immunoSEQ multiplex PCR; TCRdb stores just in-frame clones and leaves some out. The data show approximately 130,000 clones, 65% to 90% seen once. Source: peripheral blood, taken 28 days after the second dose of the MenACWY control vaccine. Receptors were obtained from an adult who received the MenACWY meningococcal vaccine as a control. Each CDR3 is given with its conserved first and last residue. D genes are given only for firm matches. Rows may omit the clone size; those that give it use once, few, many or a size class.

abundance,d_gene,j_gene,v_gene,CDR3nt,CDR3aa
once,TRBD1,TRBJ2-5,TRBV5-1,TGCGCCAGCAGCTTGGGGGGACAGGGGGCCGAGACCCAGTACTTC,CASSLGGQGAETQYF
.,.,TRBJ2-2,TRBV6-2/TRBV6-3,TGTGCCAGCAGTTACTCCTCCCCCCCCACCGGGGAGCTGTTTTTT,CASSYSSPPTGELFF
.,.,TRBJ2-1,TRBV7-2,TGTGCCAGCAGGCCTCCGGGAGCCAATGAGCAGTTCTTC,CASRPPGANEQFF
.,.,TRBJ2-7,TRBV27,TGTGCCAGCAGTTTATCGGAGGGATACGAGCAGTACTTC,CASSLSEGYEQYF
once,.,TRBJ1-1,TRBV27,TGTGCCAGCAGCCATACTAAAGTTACAGGGAAGAACACTGAAGCTTTCTTT,CASSHTKVTGKNTEAFF
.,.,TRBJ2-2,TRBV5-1,TGCGCCAGCAGCTTTGGGACTCGAAACACCGGGGAGCTGTTTTTT,CASSFGTRNTGELFF
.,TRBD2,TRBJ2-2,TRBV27,TGTGCCAGCAGTCTACTACATCCGAGCGGGAGCCTCAACACCGGGGAGCTGTTTTTT,CASSLLHPSGSLNTGELFF
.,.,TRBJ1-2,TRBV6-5,TGTGCCAGCAGTCCCCGGTGGGCTGGCTACACCTTC,CASSPRWAGYTF
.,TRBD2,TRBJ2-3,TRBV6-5,TGTGCCACCAAAACTAGCGGGGTTAGCACAGATACGCAGTATTTT,CATKTSGVSTDTQYF
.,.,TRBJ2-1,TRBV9,TGTGCCAGCAGCGAGGAGGGGTTTTACAATGAGCAGTTCTTC,CASSEEGFYNEQFF
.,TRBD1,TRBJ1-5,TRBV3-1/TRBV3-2,TGTGCCAGCAGCCAGTATGGGACAGGCGGTCAGCCCCAGCATTTT,CASSQYGTGGQPQHF
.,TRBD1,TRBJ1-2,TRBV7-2,TGTGCCAGCAGCTTCCGTACAGGGGATGGCTACACCTTC,CASSFRTGDGYTF
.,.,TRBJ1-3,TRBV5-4,TGTGCCAGCAGCTCGAAGACAGGCCCTTCTGGAAACACCATATATTTT,CASSSKTGPSGNTIYF
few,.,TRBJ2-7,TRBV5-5,TGTGCCAGCAGGCCTGAGGGGGACTACGAGCAGTACTTC,CASRPEGDYEQYF
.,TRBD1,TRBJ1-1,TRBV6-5,TGTGCCAGCACCAACAGGGGTTTGAACACTGAAGCTTTCTTT,CASTNRGLNTEAFF